Included here is one T cell receptor (beta chain) sequence, with context. Its antigen target is currently unknown. Base qualities are not provided; no much larger clone lies one nucleotide away. The cohort comprised several hundred healthy bone marrow donors. At the time of sampling, every cohort member was nominally healthy, though immune exposures that went unrecorded were likely present. Of the 600 or so cohort members, approximately 300 had a positive CMV serostatus and about 350 had a negative one, while no CMV serostatus was recorded for the donor. Each donor provided a peripheral blood sample, and peripheral blood mononuclear cells were used for TCR beta sequencing. Genomic DNA was extracted from the blood cell samples with the Qiagen DNeasy Blood Extraction Kit. To prepare the library, the immunoSEQ multiplex PCR assay was applied. A mixture of 60 forward primers for TCR Vbeta segments and 13 reverse primers for TCR Jbeta segments was used in the multiplex PCR. The CDR3 region of rearranged TCR beta genes was amplified from genomic DNA by a multiplex PCR assay. Amplified TCR beta libraries were sequenced as 87-base-pair reads on the Illumina HiSeq System. Per the original workflow: In a later analysis, around 80 million unique TCR beta chains were counted across the approximately 640 repertoires, and about 10 million of these chains were shared by at least two donors. To remove PCR and sequencing errors, raw reads were error-corrected and collapsed into unique sequences using a nearest-neighbor algorithm that merged closely related sequences. Alignment of CDR3 sequences to IMGT reference sequences was used to assign V, D and J gene segments. For a sequence to be retained, a match of at least six nucleotides was required to both a V gene segment and a J gene segment. Rearrangements were called productive when the CDR3 lacked stop codons and stayed in frame with V and J; all others were non-productive. Following IMGT convention, CDR3 was defined as the stretch from the second conserved V-encoded cysteine up to the conserved J-encoded phenylalanine. In an earlier analysis of approximately 590 of the donors, sequences lacking an unambiguous match to a single V gene segment were excluded. In an earlier analysis of 587 of the donors, V segments were called functional above 56.7% productive rearrangements and were called segregating when the between-donor standard deviation exceeded 5%. A statistical classification framework was built for diagnosing cytomegalovirus status from the catalog of TCR beta chain sequences. A later analysis assigned V and J genes by comparing TCR nucleotide sequences with IMGT/GENE-DB human TR gene sequences. In a later analysis, CDR3 sequences and most-parsimonious VDJ recombination scenarios were assigned using the TCRdist pipeline. In a later analysis, every TCR beta chain was defined by the combination of its CDR3 amino acid sequence and its V-gene family, and reads without a unique V-gene family were dropped. To address suspected cross-contamination and a sequencing artifact, a later analysis removed a few hundred highly shared, low-generation-probability nucleotide sequences. A later analysis calculated a clonal expansion index for each public chain from normalized within-repertoire ranks of inferred template counts. Generation probabilities in a later analysis came from a VDJ recombination model fitted to out-of-frame rearrangements, and those results were checked against IGoR. In a later analysis, hypergeometric tests were used to score TCR-TCR, TCR-HLA and TCR-CMV co-occurrence, with a repertoire-size bias correction applied to TCR pairs. A later analysis estimated false discovery rates by permuting HLA or CMV assignments 20 times. In a later analysis, co-occurring TCRs were grouped using DBSCAN, with TCRdist sequence similarity added in when clustering inside HLA-allele-positive subsets. Repertoires with fewer than 30,000 or more than 120,000 public chains were left out of co-occurrence clustering, as were several repertoires with anomalous nucleotide sharing. TCRdb provides this immuneACCESS table in a form limited to in-frame rearrangements. Some clones are lacking; in checked studies, under half of them reflect an unresolved V gene, and why the rest are absent is not known. Clone size and the V and J calls come from that table; the DNA yielded D and trimming. In all, the sample holds about 150,000 clones, and about 85% of those were seen once. The ten largest make up roughly 3.6% of the sample.

Trimming removed 6 bases from V and 5 bases from J; the gene matches leave 7 bases unexplained. In the germline V gene, CDR1 corresponds to SQVTM and CDR2 to ANQGSEA. The CDR3 measures 13 amino acids from cysteine to phenylalanine. Here the CDR3 DNA is all that survives: 39 bases in frame from base 1. The sample originates from a study of cytomegalovirus exposure and HLA in healthy donors (dated by TCRdb to the late 2010s). Study-wide context: An earlier analysis of roughly 500 of the donors reported more than 250 Gb of sequence data and around 110 million unique TCR beta sequences from 150 million to 200 million T cells. About 280 gigabases of sequencing data and roughly 81 million unique TCR sequences made up an early release that covered approximately 620 HLA-typed donors. Among the roughly 400 genotyped donors, roughly 80% belonged to the genetic ancestry cluster associated with self-reported Caucasian donors. The study aimed to test whether signatures of past pathogen exposure could be identified by cataloging public T cell receptors. Using immunosequencing, the study profiled T cell repertoires from 550 to 750 subjects and related those repertoires to cytomegalovirus serostatus. A separate validation cohort of 90 to 150 different subjects was used in addition to the roughly 700-subject first cohort. High-throughput TCR immunosequencing, statistical association of individual TCRs with disease status, and machine learning were combined to predict cytomegalovirus infection status. To study patterns of TCR occurrence, a later analysis re-analyzed previously published TCR beta repertoires from several hundred donors and added high-resolution HLA genotyping. In the later analysis, no new phenotypic data were used to find candidate immune exposures; instead, reliance was placed on TCR beta sequences and their occurrence across donors. An earlier analysis of some 500 of the donors applied high-throughput TCR beta sequencing to assess whether each TCR beta V gene segment acted as functional or pseudogenic. Donor age, sex, ethnicity and CMV serostatus were collected together with the repertoire data. A later genetic analysis took genome-wide SNP genotypes for about three fifths of the 666 donors and used that subset as a discovery cohort. Every discovery cohort repertoire had been produced on one sequencing platform. Class I and class II HLA loci were covered by the typing at four-digit resolution. The number of donors typed differed by locus, with roughly 620-640 for A, B, C, DRB1 and DQB1, about 500 for DQA1, over 600 for DPA1, and around 460 for DPB1. A handful of DR-DQ haplotypes were handled as single units for association and clustering because linkage in the cohort was strong. On average, around 240,000 unique TCR beta nucleotide sequences were sequenced per donor among fewer than 500 genotyped donors of the cohort, with around 19% of those sequences being non-productive.

Overall study results and their limits: Across donors, most TCR sequences were observed very rarely, whereas some public TCRs were present in many individuals. Linkage disequilibrium might explain the correlated functional status among segregating V segments, but an unknown experimental factor could not be ruled out. Strong co-occurrence of HLA alleles, especially DR and DQ, made assigning TCR associations to individual alleles difficult. V-gene and J-gene trimming of TCR beta chains was associated with a missense DCLRE1C variant in a later genetic analysis, and the association was replicated in an independent cohort. In a later analysis, the rate of TCR association differed among HLA loci, with DRB1 alleles having the most associated TCRs and HLA-C alleles having the fewest. A further reported finding was that TCR beta sequences accurately predicted the HLA-A and HLA-B alleles for most subjects in the first cohort. Only TCR beta chains were sequenced in this cohort, and the absence of alpha or paired-chain data limited detectable features. A cluster of highly shared sequence variants was judged likely to be a technical artifact of the sequencing pipeline. Because counts were too low, about 17 rarely observed V segments, including chromosome 9 orphons, were excluded from the earlier analysis of a few hundred of the donors. In a later analysis, about 16,000 TCR beta sequences were associated with specific HLA alleles at a false discovery rate of 0.05. A later analysis found that most CMV-associated TCR beta chains appeared HLA-restricted, with HLA associations seemingly driven largely by CMV exposure. Broadly in line with IMGT annotations, most TCR beta V segments showed up in productive rearrangements about 87% or about 30% of the time in an earlier analysis of about 500 of the donors. HLA typing was unavailable for some donors at each locus, so association tests used only the typed subset. Some IMGT-functional V segments, including TRBV6-2 and TRBV6-3, could not be distinguished by the 87-base-pair reads and were therefore excluded. The classifier was reported to diagnose cytomegalovirus status with high specificity and sensitivity in both the original and validation cohorts. Compared with the approximately 670-donor mean, donors in an Asian-associated ancestry cluster had fewer N-insertions in productive TCRs, according to a later genetic analysis. The only immune exposure information available for the cohort was CMV serostatus. A few of the identified cytomegalovirus-associated TCR beta chains were confirmed in vitro to be specific for cytomegalovirus antigens. A later analysis found that HLA-associated TCR beta chains were more clonally expanded and had lower generation probabilities than equally common non-associated chains. The study listed 150 to 200 TCR beta chains as associated with cytomegalovirus. According to the authors, the approach could potentially be generalized to other disease states and immunological phenotypes. Sequencing depth was assumed to be roughly uniform across donors in the presence/absence analyses, though that assumption may not hold. Several of the top co-occurrence clusters appeared to be linked to parvovirus B19, influenza, CMV and Epstein-Barr virus, according to a later analysis.

The chain uses TRBV29-1 and TRBJ2-1, and 7 junction bases match TRBD2. The sample was PBMCs. The receptor was isolated from a human donor in good health. Read as DNA, the sequence is TGCAGCGTCGTTGGCGGGGGTAACAATGAGCAGTTCTTC. It translates to CSVVGGGNNEQFF.